This TCR beta chain was sequenced during a study of blood T cells in healthy people across ages. Germline assignment: CDR1 MGHRA and CDR2 YSYEKL. This CDR3 comprises 15 residues. V lost 0 bases, J lost 2 bases, and 11 bases lay in between. A second PCR of 7 to 11 cycles used a sample-barcoded 5' primer and a J-beta primer mix. MiXCR, applied by TCRdb to the 5' RACE reads, yields one record per CDR3 protein. The profile shows under 2 million distinct CDR3 sequences, approximately 32% of them singletons. Samples had at least 6 million PBMCs isolated from them. This clonotype showed up just a few times. Its antigen is as yet unknown. Study findings and constraints: Age showed a roughly linear inverse relationship with TCR beta diversity per million T cells. Without sorted subsets, naive and antigen-experienced compartments could not be conclusively compared. When set beside aged donors, long-lived donors presented more naive CD4+ cells and higher diversity.

This clonotype originated in a woman aged 30 to 39 in good health. This rearrangement joins TRBV4-1 to TRBJ2-7; D may be TRBD2 (6 bases). The sequenced sample was blood. This CDR3 is CASSQEGGEAYEQYF. The CDR3 bases are TGCGCCAGCAGCCAAGAGGGCGGGGAAGCCTACGAGCAGTACTTC.